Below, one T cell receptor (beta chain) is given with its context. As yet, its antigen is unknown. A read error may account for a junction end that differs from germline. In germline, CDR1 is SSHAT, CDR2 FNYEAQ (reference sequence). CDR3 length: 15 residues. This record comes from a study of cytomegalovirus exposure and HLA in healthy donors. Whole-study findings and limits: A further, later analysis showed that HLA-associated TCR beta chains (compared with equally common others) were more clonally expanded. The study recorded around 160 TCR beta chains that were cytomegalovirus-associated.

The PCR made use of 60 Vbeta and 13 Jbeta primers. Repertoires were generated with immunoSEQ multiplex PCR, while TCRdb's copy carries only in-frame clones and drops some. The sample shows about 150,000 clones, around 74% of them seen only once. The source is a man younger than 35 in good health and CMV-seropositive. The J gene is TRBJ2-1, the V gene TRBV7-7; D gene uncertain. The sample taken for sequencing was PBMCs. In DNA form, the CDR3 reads TGTGCTAGCAGCCCAACGGTGAGGAACTTCAATGAGCAGTTCTTC. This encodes CASSPTVRNFNEQFF.